This T cell receptor (beta chain) originates from a study of cytomegalovirus exposure and HLA in healthy donors. As regards this clone: Its antigen remains unidentified.

The primer mix had 60 Vbeta and 13 Jbeta primers. As handled by the study authors: An analysis that came later counted 80 million or so unique TCR beta chains, around 12 million shared. Some clones are missing from TCRdb's copy, which holds only in-frame ones; the method was immunoSEQ multiplex PCR. The V and J calls and the clone size are those of that table, but D and trimming were determined from the DNA. The sample includes 95,000 to 130,000 clones, 9.5% of them seen just once. Points from the study as a whole: Previously analyzed data showed that most TCR beta V segments were productive at a frequency of about 90% or about 30%. The study flagged some 170 TCR beta chains as cytomegalovirus-associated. The authors later linked a missense DCLRE1C variant to TCR beta V- and J-gene trimming.

This CDR3 comprises 11 residues. V was shortened by 8 bases and J by 6 bases, with 10 bases between the two germline ends. Germline V gene data show CDR1 as LNHDA and CDR2 as SQIVND (reference sequence). This sequence joins TRBV19 and TRBJ1-1; D not resolved. This receptor was obtained from a young man in good health and CMV-seronegative. Material for sequencing was PBMCs. CDR3 region: CASWRSAEAFF. CDR3 DNA sequence: TGTGCCAGTTGGAGGAGCGCTGAAGCTTTCTTT.